This TCR beta chain was recovered during a study of blood T cell repertoires in COVID-19. Whole-study context: The United States, Italy and Spain provided the acute and convalescent COVID-19 samples.

Clones were read by immunoSEQ multiplex PCR, and TCRdb kept only the in-frame ones, dropping some. This sample has 50,000 to 70,000 clones, with roughly 84% found just once. The germline V gene encodes CDR1 LGHNA and CDR2 YNFKEQ. Trimming removed 1 base from V and 1 base from J; junction bases left unmatched: 0. The CDR3 is made up of 16 amino acids. This clone was counted a single time. Sequenced sample: peripheral blood. The source is a woman aged 60-70 years with acute or convalescent COVID-19. This chain connects TRBV4-2 to TRBJ2-1; 11 positions agree with TRBD2. The CDR3 loop is CASSQASGGSYNEQFF. The CDR3 nucleotides read TGTGCCAGCAGCCAAGCTAGCGGGGGGTCCTACAATGAGCAGTTCTTC.